This paragraph reports one TCR beta chain. Its antigen is still unknown. V shed 2 bases and J shed 8 bases, with 18 bases lying between them. This CDR3 has 16 amino acids. Germline V gene data show CDR1 as LNHDA and CDR2 as SQIVND (reference sequence). Sequenced by immunoSEQ multiplex PCR; TCRdb stores in-frame clones only, minus some. The table records some 120,000 clones, 91% of them present only once. This sample was included in a study of T cell responses to AZD1222 COVID-19 vaccine. Whole-study results and caveats: Spike-specific TCR breadth and depth were elevated following two AZD1222 doses. Baseline antibody screening turned up just a handful of seropositive AZD1222 recipients.

This TCR was recovered from an adult in good health. Here the sequenced sample was peripheral blood, taken on day 0 of AZD1222 vaccination. The rearrangement joins TRBV19 to TRBJ1-4, with D unclear. CDR3 nucleotide sequence: TGTGCCAGTAGTATACCGGCCGGGCCTAGCAAGGAAAAACTGTTTTTT. This encodes CASSIPAGPSKEKLFF.